This note documents a single T cell receptor (beta chain) sequence. Original methodology: Nucleated cell counts were estimated from reference gene primer amplification. Generated by immunoSEQ multiplex PCR, the TCRdb table keeps only in-frame clones and is missing some. The V and J calls and the clone size are those of that table, but D and trimming were determined from the DNA. Of under 250,000 clones in the sample, approximately 86% were seen once. Per the germline V gene, CDR1 is MNHEY and CDR2 is SVGAGI. V dropped 5 bases and J dropped 8 bases, with 15 bases sitting between them. CDR3 length: 13 residues. These data originate in a study of blood T cell repertoires in COVID-19. The wider study: Sites in the United States, Italy and Spain provided acute and convalescent COVID-19 samples. T cells, B-cell-depleted T cells, or PBMCs provided the cDNA or gDNA that served as material.

Sequencing input: peripheral blood. The J gene is TRBJ1-2, the V gene TRBV6-5; D call uncertain. This sequence originates from a woman in her seventies with active or convalescent COVID-19. The DNA for the CDR3 is TGTGCCAGCAGTCCCCGAACAGCCTCGGGCTACACCTTC. Its protein product is CASSPRTASGYTF.